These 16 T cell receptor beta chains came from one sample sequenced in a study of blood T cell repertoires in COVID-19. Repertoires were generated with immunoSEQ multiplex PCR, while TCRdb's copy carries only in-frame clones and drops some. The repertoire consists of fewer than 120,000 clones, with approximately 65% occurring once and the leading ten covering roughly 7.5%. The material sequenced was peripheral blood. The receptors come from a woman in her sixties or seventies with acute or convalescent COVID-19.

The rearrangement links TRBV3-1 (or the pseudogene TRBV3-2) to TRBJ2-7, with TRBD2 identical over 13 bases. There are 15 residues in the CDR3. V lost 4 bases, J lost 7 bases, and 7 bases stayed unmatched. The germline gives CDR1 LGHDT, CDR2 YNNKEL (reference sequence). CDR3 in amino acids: CASSPTSGGAGEQYF. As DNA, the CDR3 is TGTGCCAGCAGCCCCACTAGCGGGGGGGCTGGGGAGCAGTACTTC.

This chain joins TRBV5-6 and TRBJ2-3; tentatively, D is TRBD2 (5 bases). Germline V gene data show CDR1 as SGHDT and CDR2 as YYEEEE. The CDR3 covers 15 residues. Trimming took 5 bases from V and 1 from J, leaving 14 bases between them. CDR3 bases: TGTGCCAGCAGTGCTCGGGGATTTGGCACAGATACGCAGTATTTT. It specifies CASSARGFGTDTQYF.

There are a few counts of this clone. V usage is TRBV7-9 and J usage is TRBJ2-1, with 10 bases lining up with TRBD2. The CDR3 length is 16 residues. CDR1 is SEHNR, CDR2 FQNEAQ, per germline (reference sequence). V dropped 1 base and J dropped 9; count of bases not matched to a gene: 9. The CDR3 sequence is CASSLDFGGLATEQFF. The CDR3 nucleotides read TGTGCCAGCAGCTTAGATTTTGGGGGACTAGCGACTGAGCAGTTCTTC.

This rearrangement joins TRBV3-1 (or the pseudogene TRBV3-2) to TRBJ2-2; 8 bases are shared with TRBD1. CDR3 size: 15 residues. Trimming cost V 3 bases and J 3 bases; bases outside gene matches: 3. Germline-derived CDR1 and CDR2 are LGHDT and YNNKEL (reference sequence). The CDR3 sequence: CASSQQGADTGELFF. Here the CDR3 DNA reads TGTGCCAGCAGCCAGCAGGGGGCCGACACCGGGGAGCTGTTTTTT.

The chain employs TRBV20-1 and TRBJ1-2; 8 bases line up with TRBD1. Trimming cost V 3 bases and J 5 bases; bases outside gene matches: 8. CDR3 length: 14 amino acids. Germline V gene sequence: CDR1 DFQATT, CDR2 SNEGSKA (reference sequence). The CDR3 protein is CSASGQGAEYGYTF. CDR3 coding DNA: TGCAGTGCTAGTGGGCAGGGGGCAGAGTATGGCTACACCTTC.

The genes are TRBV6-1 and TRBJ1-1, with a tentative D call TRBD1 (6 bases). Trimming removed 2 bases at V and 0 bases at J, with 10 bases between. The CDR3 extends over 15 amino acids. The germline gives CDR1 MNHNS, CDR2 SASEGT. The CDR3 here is CASSERDKLNTEAFF. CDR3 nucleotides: TGTGCCAGCAGTGAAAGGGACAAACTGAACACTGAAGCTTTCTTT.

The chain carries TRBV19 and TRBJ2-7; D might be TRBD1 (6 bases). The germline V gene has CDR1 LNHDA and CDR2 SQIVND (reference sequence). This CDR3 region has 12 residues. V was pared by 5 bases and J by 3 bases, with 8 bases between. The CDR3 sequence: CASSDRNYEQYF. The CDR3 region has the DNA TGTGCCAGTAGTGACAGGAACTACGAGCAGTACTTC.

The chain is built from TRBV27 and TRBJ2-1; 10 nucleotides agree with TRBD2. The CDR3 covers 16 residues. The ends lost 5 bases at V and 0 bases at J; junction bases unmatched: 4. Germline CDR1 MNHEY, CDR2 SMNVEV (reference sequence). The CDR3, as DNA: TGTGCCAGCAGTCCGTTAGCGGGGGGCTCCTACAATGAGCAGTTCTTC. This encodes CASSPLAGGSYNEQFF.

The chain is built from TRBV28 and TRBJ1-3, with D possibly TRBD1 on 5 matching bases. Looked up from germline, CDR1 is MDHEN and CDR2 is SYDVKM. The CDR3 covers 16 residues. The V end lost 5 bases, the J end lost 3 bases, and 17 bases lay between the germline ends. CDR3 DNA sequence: TGTGCCAGCAGTCCCCCCGGGCTGGGGGGTGGAAACACCATATATTTT. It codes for CASSPPGLGGGNTIYF.

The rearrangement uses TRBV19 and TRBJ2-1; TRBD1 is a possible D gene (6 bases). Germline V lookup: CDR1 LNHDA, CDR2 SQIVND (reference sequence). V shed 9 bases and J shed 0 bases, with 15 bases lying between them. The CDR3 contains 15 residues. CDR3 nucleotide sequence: TGTGCCAGCCGACAGGTTTCGAGCTCCTACAATGAGCAGTTCTTC. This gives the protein CASRQVSSSYNEQFF. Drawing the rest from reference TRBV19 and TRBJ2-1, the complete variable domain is DGGITQSPKYLFRKEGQNVTLSCEQNLNHDAMYWYRQDPGQGLRLIYYSQIVNDFQKGDIAEGYSVSREKKESFPLTVTSAQKNPTAFYLCASRQVSSSYNEQFFGPGTRLTVL.

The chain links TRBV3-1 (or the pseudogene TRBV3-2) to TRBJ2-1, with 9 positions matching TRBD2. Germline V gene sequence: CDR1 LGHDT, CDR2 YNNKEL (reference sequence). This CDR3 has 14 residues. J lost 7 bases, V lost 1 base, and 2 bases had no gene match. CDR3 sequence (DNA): TGTGCCAGCAGCCAAGGAACTAGCGGGAATGAGCAGTTCTTC. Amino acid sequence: CASSQGTSGNEQFF.

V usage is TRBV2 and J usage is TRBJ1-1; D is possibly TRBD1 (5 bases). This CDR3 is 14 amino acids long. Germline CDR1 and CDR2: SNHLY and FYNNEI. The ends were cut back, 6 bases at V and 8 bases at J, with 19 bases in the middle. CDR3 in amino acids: CASRFTGYPPEAFF. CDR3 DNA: TGTGCCAGCAGGTTCACAGGTTACCCACCCGAAGCTTTCTTT.

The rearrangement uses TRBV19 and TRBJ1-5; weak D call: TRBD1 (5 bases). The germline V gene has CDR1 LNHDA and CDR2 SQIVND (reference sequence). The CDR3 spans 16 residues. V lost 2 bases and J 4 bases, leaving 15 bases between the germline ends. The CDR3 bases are TGTGCCAGTAGTATACAGGGTCTGGCCCGGAATCAGCCCCAGCATTTT. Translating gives CASSIQGLARNQPQHF.

Here the CDR3 DNA reads TGCAGCGTTGTACCGGGACAGAGCTCCTACGAGCAGTACTTC. It codes for CSVVPGQSSYEQYF. V gene TRBV29-1 combines with J gene TRBJ2-7; 7 bases align to TRBD1. The CDR3 is 14 residues long. Looked up from germline, CDR1 is SQVTM and CDR2 is ANQGSEA. V lost 4 bases to trimming and J lost 0 bases; unmatched junction nucleotides: 6.

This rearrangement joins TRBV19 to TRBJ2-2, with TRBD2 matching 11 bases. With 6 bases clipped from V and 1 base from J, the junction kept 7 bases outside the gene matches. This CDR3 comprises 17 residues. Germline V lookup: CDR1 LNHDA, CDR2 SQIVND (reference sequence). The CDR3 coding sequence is TGTGCCAGTAGCCTACTAGCGGGGGACCTGAACACCGGGGAGCTGTTTTTT. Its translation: CASSLLAGDLNTGELFF.

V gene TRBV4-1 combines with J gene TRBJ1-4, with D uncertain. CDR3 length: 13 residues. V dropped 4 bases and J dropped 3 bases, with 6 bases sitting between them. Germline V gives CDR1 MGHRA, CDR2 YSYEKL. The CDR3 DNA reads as TGCGCCAGCAGCCTGACTCCTAATGAAAAACTGTTTTTT. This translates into CASSLTPNEKLFF.